Shown below are 9 T cell receptor beta chains from a single sample sequenced in a study of blood T cells in healthy people across ages. With a J-beta primer mix and a sample-barcoded 5' primer, a second PCR ran 7 to 11 cycles. TCRdb reprocessed the 5' RACE reads with MiXCR, giving one entry per CDR3 protein. The sample records 1.5 million to 2 million distinct CDR3 sequences, approximately 30% being singletons. Sequenced: blood. These receptors originate from a woman aged 25 to 39 in good health.

This clonotype showed up many times. The V call is TRBV7-2, the J call TRBJ2-1, with D tentatively TRBD1 or TRBD2 (5 bases each). CDR3 size: 13 residues. V was shortened by 1 base and J by 9 bases, with 10 bases between the two germline ends. Germline V gene sequence: CDR1 SGHTA, CDR2 FQGNSA. CDR3 DNA sequence: TGTGCCAGCAGCTTAGTTACTAGGGGTGAGCAGTTCTTC. Its translation is CASSLVTRGEQFF.

J is TRBJ2-4 and V is TRBV3-1; the match to TRBD1 covers 8 bases. Germline CDR1 reads LGHDT; CDR2 reads YNNKEL (reference sequence). The CDR3 totals 18 residues. Trimming at V came to 3 bases and at J to 0 bases, leaving 10 bases not matched to a gene. The CDR3 here is CASSHQRQGKLAKNIQYF. CDR3 DNA sequence: TGTGCCAGCAGCCACCAAAGACAGGGGAAATTAGCCAAAAACATTCAGTACTTC.

The genes are TRBV7-9 and TRBJ2-1; TRBD1 agrees at 7 bases. The CDR3 spans 15 residues. The trim removed 5 bases at V and 7 bases at J, leaving 11 bases unmatched. The germline V gene has CDR1 SEHNR and CDR2 FQNEAQ (reference sequence). CDR3 sequence (DNA): TGTGCCAGCAGCCTGAGTGCACAGGGGTATAATGAGCAGTTCTTC. Translating gives CASSLSAQGYNEQFF.

This chain connects TRBV20-1 to TRBJ2-7; perhaps TRBD2 as D (7 bases). The CDR3 is 14 residues long. V was cut by 2 bases and J by 6 bases, with 17 bases left in between. Germline CDR1 and CDR2: DFQATT and SNEGSKA (reference sequence). The CDR3 coding sequence is TGCAGTGCTAGATGGGGGCGGGAGATGCGCGAGCAGTACTTC. This codes for CSARWGREMREQYF.

This clonotype has at least ten counts. The rearrangement uses TRBV6-5 and TRBJ2-3; 10 bases agree with TRBD2. The CDR3 is 13 amino acids. Per the germline V gene, CDR1 is MNHEY and CDR2 is SVGAGI. With V trimmed by 6 bases and J by 4 bases, 1 base remained unmatched. CDR3 region: CASRGLASDTQYF. The DNA for the CDR3 is TGTGCCAGCAGGGGACTAGCGTCAGATACGCAGTATTTT.

Note on this clonotype: A much larger clone is a single base away; this may be a read error. The chain has TRBV10-3 and TRBJ1-2; D not resolved. Germline assignment: CDR1 ENHRY and CDR2 SYGVKD. The CDR3 is 15 amino acids. For the CDR3, the DNA is TGTACCATCAGTGAGTACCAGTCGGCCGTGGAAGGCTACACCTTC. Translated, it gives CTISEYQSAVEGYTF.

The chain recombines TRBV12-5 with TRBJ2-7; D could derive from TRBD1 or TRBD2 (5 bases each). Germline-derived CDR1 and CDR2 are LGHNT and FRNRAP. Trimming took 6 bases from V and 4 from J, leaving 16 bases between them. This CDR3 has 14 residues. CDR3 sequence (DNA): TGTGCTAGTGGAGTACTGGGGGAACTTTACGAGCAGTACTTC. Amino acids: CASGVLGELYEQYF.

The V gene is TRBV2, the J gene TRBJ2-5; D is ambiguous. CDR3 length: 13 residues. Looked up from germline, CDR1 is SNHLY and CDR2 is FYNNEI. Trimming pared 6 bases from V and 0 bases from J, leaving 8 bases between. As DNA, the CDR3 is TGTGCCAGCAGCACTACCCACCAAGAGACCCAGTACTTC. It specifies CASSTTHQETQYF.

CDR3 amino acids: CATSHRDGRNQPQHF. CDR3 nucleotide sequence: TGTGCCACCAGCCACCGGGACGGCCGCAATCAGCCCCAGCATTTT. This chain links TRBV24-1 with TRBJ1-5; D possibly corresponds to TRBD1 (5 bases). This CDR3 is built from 15 residues. Germline-derived CDR1 and CDR2 are KGHDR and SFDVKD. Trimming cost V 7 bases and J 2 bases, with 14 bases left between them.